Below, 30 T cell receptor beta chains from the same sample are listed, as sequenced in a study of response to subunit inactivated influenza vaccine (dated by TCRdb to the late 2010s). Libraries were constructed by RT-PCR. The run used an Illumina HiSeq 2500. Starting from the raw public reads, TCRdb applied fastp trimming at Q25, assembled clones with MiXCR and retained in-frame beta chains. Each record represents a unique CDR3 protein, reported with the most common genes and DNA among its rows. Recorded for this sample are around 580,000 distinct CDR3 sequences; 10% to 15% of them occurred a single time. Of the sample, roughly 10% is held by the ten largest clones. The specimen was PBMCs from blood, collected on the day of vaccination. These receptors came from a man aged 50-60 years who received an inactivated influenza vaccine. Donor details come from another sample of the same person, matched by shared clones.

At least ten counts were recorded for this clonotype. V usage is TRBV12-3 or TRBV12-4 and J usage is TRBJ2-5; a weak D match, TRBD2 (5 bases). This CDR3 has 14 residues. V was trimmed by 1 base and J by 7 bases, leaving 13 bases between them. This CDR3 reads CASSLDQRLSTQYF. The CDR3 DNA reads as TGTGCCAGCAGTTTAGACCAGCGGTTATCGACCCAGTACTTC.

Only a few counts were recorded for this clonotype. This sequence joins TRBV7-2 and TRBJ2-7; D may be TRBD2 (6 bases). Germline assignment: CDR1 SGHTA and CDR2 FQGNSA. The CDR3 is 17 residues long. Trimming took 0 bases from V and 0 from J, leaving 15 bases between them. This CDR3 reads CASSLASSGPSSYEQYF. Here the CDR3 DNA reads TGTGCCAGCAGCTTAGCGTCAAGCGGGCCAAGCTCCTACGAGCAGTACTTC.

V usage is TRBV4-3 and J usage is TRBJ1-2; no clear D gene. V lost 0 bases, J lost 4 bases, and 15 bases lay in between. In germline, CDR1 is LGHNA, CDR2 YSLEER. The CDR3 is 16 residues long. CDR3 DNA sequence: TGCGCCAGCAGCCAAGATCGCGCATTCGGCGGCTATGGCTACACCTTC. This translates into CASSQDRAFGGYGYTF.

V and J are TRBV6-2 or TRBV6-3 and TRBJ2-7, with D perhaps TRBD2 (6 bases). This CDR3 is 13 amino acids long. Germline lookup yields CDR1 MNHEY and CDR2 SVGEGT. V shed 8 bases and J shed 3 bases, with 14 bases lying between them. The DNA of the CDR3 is TGTGCCAGCCACGGGAGCGGTATCTACGAGCAGTACTTC. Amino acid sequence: CASHGSGIYEQYF.

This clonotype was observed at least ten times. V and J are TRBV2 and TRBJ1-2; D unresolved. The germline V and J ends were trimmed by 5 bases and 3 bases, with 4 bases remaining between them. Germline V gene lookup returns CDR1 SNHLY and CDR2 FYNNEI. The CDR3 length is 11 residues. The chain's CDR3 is CASSSDYGYTF. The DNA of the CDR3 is TGTGCCAGCAGTTCAGACTATGGCTACACCTTC.

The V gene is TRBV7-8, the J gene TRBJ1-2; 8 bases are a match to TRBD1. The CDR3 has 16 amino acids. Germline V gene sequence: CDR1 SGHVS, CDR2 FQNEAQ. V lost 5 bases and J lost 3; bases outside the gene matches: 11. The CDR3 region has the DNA TGTGCCAGCAGCCCTACCACAGGGGGTTGGGACTATGGCTACACCTTC. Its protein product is CASSPTTGGWDYGYTF.

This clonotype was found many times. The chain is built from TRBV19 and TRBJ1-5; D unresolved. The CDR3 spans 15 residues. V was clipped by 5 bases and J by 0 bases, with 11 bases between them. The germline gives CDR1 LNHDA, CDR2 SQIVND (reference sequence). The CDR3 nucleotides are TGTGCCAGTAGTCTGCAACAGAATAGCAATCAGCCCCAGCATTTT. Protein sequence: CASSLQQNSNQPQHF.

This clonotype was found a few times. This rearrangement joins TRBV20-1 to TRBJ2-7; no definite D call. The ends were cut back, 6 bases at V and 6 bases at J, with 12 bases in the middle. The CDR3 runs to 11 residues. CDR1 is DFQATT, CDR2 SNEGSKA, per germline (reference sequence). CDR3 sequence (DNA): TGCAGTGCCACCCCTCGTTCCGAGCAGTACTTC. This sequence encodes CSATPRSEQYF.

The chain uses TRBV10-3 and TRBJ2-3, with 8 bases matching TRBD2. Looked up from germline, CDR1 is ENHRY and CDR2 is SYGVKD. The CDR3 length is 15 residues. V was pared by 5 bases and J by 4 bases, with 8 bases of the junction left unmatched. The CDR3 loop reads CAISIAGMAPDTQYF. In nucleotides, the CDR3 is TGTGCCATCAGTATAGCGGGAATGGCCCCAGATACGCAGTATTTT.

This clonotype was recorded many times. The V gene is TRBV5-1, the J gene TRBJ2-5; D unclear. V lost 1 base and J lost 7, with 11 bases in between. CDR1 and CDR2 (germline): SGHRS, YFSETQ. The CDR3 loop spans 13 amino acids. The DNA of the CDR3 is TGCGCCAGCAGCTTGCTGGTTTACGGGACCCAGTACTTC. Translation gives CASSLLVYGTQYF.

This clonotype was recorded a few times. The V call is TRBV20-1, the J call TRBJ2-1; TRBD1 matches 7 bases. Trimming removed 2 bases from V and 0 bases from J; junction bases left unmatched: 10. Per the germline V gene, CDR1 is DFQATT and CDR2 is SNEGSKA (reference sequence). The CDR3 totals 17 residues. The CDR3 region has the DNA TGCAGTGCTAGAAGGCGACAGGGATCCCGCTCCTACAATGAGCAGTTCTTC. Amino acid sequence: CSARRRQGSRSYNEQFF.

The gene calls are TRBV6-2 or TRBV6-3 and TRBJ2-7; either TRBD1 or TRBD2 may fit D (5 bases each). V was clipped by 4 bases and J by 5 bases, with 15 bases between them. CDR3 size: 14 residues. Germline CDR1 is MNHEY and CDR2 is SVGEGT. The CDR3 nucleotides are TGTGCCAGCAGTTTTCCGGGACGTAAGGACGAGCAGTACTTC. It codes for CASSFPGRKDEQYF.

CDR3 in amino acids: CASRDYRGQGYTF. The DNA for the CDR3 is TGTGCCAGCAGAGACTACAGGGGGCAAGGCTACACCTTC. The rearrangement uses TRBV12-3 or TRBV12-4 and TRBJ1-2; TRBD1 matches at 9 bases. This CDR3 region has 13 residues. V lost 6 bases, J lost 8 bases, and 7 bases stayed unmatched.

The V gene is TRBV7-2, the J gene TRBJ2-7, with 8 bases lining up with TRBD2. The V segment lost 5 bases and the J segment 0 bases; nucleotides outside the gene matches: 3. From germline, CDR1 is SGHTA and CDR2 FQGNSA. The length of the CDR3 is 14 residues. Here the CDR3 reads CASSRGGTSYEQYF. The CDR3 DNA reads TGTGCCAGCAGCCGCGGGGGGACCTCCTACGAGCAGTACTTC.

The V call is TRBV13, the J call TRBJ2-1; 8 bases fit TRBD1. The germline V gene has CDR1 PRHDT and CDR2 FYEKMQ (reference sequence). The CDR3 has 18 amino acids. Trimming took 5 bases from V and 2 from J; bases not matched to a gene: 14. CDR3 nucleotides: TGTGCCAGCAGCACTCAGGACAGGGTACTGGGGACCTACAATGAGCAGTTCTTC. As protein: CASSTQDRVLGTYNEQFF.

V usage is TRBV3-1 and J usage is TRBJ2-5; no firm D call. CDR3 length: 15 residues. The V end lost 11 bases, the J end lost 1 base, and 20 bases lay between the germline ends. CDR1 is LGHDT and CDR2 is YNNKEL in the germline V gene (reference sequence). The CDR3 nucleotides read TGTGCCTGCTGCCAAGTGGTGAAGGGCCAAGAGACCCAGTACTTC. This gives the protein CACCQVVKGQETQYF.

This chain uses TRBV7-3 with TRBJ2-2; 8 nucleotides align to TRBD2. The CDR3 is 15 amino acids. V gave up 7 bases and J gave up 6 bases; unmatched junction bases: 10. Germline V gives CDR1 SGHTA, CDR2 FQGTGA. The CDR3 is CASKLGLEPSGELFF. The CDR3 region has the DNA TGTGCCAGCAAACTGGGACTAGAGCCGTCCGGGGAGCTGTTTTTT.

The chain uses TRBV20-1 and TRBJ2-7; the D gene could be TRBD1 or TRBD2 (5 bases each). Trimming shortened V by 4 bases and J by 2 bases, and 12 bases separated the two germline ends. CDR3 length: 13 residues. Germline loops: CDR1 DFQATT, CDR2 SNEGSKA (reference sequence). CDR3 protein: CSAMRGPTYEQYF. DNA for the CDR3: TGCAGTGCTATGAGGGGTCCCACCTACGAGCAGTACTTC.

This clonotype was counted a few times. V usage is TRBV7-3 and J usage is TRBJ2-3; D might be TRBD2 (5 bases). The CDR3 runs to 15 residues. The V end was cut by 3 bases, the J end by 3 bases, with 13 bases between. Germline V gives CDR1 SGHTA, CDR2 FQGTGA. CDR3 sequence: CASSFLPRGTDTQYF. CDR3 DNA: TGTGCCAGCAGCTTCTTGCCCCGCGGGACAGATACGCAGTATTTT. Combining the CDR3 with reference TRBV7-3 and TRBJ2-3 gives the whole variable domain GAGVSQTPSNKVTEKGKYVELRCDPISGHTALYWYRQSLGQGPEFLIYFQGTGAADDSGLPNDRFFAVRPEGSVSTLKIQRTERGDSAVYLCASSFLPRGTDTQYFGPGTRLTVL.

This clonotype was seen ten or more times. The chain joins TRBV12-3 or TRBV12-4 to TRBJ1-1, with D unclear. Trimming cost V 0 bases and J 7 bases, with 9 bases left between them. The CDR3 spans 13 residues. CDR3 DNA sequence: TGTGCCAGCAGTTTAGCCACCAGCCTTGAAGCTTTCTTT. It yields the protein CASSLATSLEAFF.

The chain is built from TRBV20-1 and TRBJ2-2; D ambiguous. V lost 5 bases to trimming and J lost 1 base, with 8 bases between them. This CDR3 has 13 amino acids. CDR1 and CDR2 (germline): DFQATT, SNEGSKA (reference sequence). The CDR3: CSAARWNTGELFF. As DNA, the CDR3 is TGCAGTGCTGCCCGATGGAACACCGGGGAGCTGTTTTTT.

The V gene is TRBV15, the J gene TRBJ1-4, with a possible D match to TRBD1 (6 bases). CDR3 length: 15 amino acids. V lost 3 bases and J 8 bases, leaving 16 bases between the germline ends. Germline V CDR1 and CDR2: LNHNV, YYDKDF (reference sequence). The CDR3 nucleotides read TGTGCCACCAGCAGGAGAGGGGGACGGGAGGAAAAACTGTTTTTT. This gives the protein CATSRRGGREEKLFF.

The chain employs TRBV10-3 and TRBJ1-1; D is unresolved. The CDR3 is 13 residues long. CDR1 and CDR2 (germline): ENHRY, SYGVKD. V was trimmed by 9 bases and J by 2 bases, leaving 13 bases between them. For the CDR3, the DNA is TGTGCCATTTTGTCTCAGGTCAACACTGAAGCTTTCTTT. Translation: CAILSQVNTEAFF.

CDR3 in amino acids: CASSTRVGLAGEVDTQYF. CDR3 bases: TGTGCCAGCAGCACCAGAGTGGGACTAGCGGGAGAGGTAGATACGCAGTATTTT. The rearrangement joins TRBV11-2 to TRBJ2-3; 14 bases agree with TRBD2. Trimming removed 5 bases from V and 5 bases from J; junction bases left unmatched: 12. The CDR3 consists of 18 residues. Germline V lookup: CDR1 SGHAT, CDR2 FQNNGV.

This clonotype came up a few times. CDR3 sequence: CASDSSGGNQPQHF. CDR3 DNA sequence: TGTGCCAGCGACTCTTCCGGGGGCAATCAGCCCCAGCATTTT. The J gene is TRBJ1-5, the V gene TRBV7-8; no clear D. This CDR3 has 14 residues. V was shortened by 8 bases and J by 2 bases, with 13 bases between the two germline ends. CDR1 is SGHVS, CDR2 FQNEAQ, per germline.

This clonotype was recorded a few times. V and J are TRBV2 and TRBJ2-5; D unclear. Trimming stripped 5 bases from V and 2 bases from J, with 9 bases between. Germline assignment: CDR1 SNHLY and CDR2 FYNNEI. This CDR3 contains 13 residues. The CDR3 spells CASSILAQETQYF. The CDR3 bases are TGTGCCAGCAGTATCCTGGCACAAGAGACCCAGTACTTC.

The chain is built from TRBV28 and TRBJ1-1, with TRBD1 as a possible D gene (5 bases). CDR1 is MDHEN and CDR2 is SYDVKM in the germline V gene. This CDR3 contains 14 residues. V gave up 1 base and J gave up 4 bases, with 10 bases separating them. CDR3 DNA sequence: TGTGCCAGCAGTTTATTTCGGGGGGGCACTGAAGCTTTCTTT. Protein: CASSLFRGGTEAFF.

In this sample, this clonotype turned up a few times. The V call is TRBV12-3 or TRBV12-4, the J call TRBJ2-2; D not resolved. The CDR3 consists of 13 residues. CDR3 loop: CASTVVTPGELFF. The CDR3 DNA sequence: TGTGCTAGTACAGTTGTCACGCCCGGGGAGCTGTTTTTT.

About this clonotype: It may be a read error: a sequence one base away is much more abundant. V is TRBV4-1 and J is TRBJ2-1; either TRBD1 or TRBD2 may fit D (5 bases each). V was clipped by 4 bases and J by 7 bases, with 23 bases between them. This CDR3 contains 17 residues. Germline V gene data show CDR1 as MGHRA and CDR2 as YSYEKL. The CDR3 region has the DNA TGCGCCAGCAGCCGAATTCAGCTCGGGCTGGGACCGAATGAGCAGTTCTTC. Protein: CASSRIQLGLGPNEQFF.

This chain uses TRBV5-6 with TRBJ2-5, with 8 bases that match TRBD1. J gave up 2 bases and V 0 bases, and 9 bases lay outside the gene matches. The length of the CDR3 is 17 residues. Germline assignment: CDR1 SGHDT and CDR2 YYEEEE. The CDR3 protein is CASSLDRYRGIQETQYF. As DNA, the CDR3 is TGTGCCAGCAGCTTGGATCGGTACAGGGGGATTCAAGAGACCCAGTACTTC.